These 11 T cell receptor beta chains were sequenced from one sample in a study of shared clonotypes between healthy human individuals. Naive CD8 cells lacked CD45RO, underwent positive selection for CCR7 and left out terminally differentiated effector memory CD45RA+ cells. The protocol was immunoSEQ multiplex PCR, while the TCRdb copy is restricted to in-frame clones and leaves out a portion. The table records roughly 2,000,000 clones, about 93% of them present only once. The source material was naive CD8+ T cells from PBMCs. The receptor set was obtained from a man aged 18 to 35 in good health. Some clones in this sample may be carry-over from other donors' samples.

This chain uses TRBV27 with TRBJ2-5; D not certain. Trimming cost V 3 bases and J 1 base, with 6 bases left between them. From germline, CDR1 is MNHEY and CDR2 SMNVEV (reference sequence). This CDR3 comprises 13 residues. The CDR3 nucleotides are TGTGCCAGCAGTTTGCACTTCCAAGAGACCCAGTACTTC. It translates to CASSLHFQETQYF.

This chain uses TRBV19 with TRBJ2-2; D gene ambiguous. The CDR3 loop spans 14 amino acids. Trimming removed 0 bases at V and 6 bases at J, with 8 bases between. Germline V CDR1 and CDR2: LNHDA, SQIVND (reference sequence). This chain's CDR3 is CASSIDRTPGELFF. In DNA, the CDR3 is TGTGCCAGTAGTATAGACAGAACGCCCGGGGAGCTGTTTTTT.

This chain uses TRBV29-1 with TRBJ2-7; no clear D gene. CDR3 size: 11 residues. Trimming shortened V by 7 bases and J by 9 bases, and 16 bases separated the two germline ends. CDR1 is SQVTM, CDR2 ANQGSEA, per germline. CDR3 sequence: CSARTALGQYF. The CDR3 nucleotides are TGCAGCGCCCGGACGGCTTTAGGGCAGTACTTC.

In its sample, this clone was seen once. This sample includes further DNA sequences coding for the same CDR3. The chain recombines TRBV27 with TRBJ2-7; the D gene is possibly TRBD1 (6 bases). Germline values: CDR1 MNHEY, CDR2 SMNVEV (reference sequence). This CDR3 comprises 13 residues. The V and J ends lost 3 bases and 2 bases respectively, with 8 bases between them. The CDR3 reads CASSFRGTYEQYF. The CDR3 DNA reads as TGTGCCAGCAGTTTCAGGGGCACCTACGAGCAGTACTTC.

The chain is built from TRBV7-9 and TRBJ2-7; D not resolved. Germline V lookup: CDR1 SEHNR, CDR2 FQNEAQ (reference sequence). V was shortened by 4 bases and J by 3 bases, with 7 bases between the two germline ends. This CDR3 is built from 12 residues. CDR3 in amino acids: CASSSGYYEQYF. In DNA form, the CDR3 reads TGTGCCAGCAGCTCCGGGTACTACGAGCAGTACTTC.

The V call is TRBV29-1, the J call TRBJ2-1; 8 bases line up with TRBD1. CDR3 length equals 15 residues. V gave up 7 bases and J gave up 0 bases; unmatched junction bases: 8. Germline V lookup: CDR1 SQVTM, CDR2 ANQGSEA. CDR3 amino acids: CSGKRQGSSYNEQFF. The CDR3 bases are TGCAGCGGCAAAAGACAGGGGAGCTCCTACAATGAGCAGTTCTTC.

The sample holds one count of this clone. The genes are TRBV5-6 and TRBJ2-2; a weak D match, TRBD1 (5 bases). The CDR3 extends over 14 amino acids. Germline values: CDR1 SGHDT, CDR2 YYEEEE. V lost 4 bases, J lost 7 bases, and 14 bases lay in between. CDR3 nucleotides: TGTGCCAGCAGCCAACCAGGGTCAGGCGGGGAGCTGTTTTTT. This gives the protein CASSQPGSGGELFF.

The J gene is TRBJ2-7, the V gene TRBV11-1; TRBD1 agrees at 8 bases. V was pared by 3 bases and J by 6 bases, with 10 bases of the junction left unmatched. This CDR3 has 15 residues. Germline V gives CDR1 SGHAT, CDR2 FQDESV (reference sequence). CDR3 loop: CASSFTGTRGLEQYF. CDR3 DNA sequence: TGTGCCAGCAGCTTCACCGGGACCAGGGGGCTCGAGCAGTACTTC.

This chain links TRBV27 with TRBJ1-1, with 7 bases lining up with TRBD1. V was clipped by 5 bases and J by 2 bases; unmatched bases: 5. Germline V lookup: CDR1 MNHEY, CDR2 SMNVEV (reference sequence). The CDR3 loop spans 14 amino acids. The CDR3 reads CASSPGQINTEAFF. In DNA, the CDR3 is TGTGCCAGCAGTCCGGGACAGATTAACACTGAAGCTTTCTTT.

This clone was observed once. The rearrangement uses TRBV6-6 and TRBJ2-7; D unclear. V lost 3 bases and J lost 0, with 12 bases in between. CDR3 length equals 15 residues. Germline assignment: CDR1 MNHNY and CDR2 SVGAGI (reference sequence). The CDR3 is CASSYYDGLSYEQYF. DNA for the CDR3: TGTGCCAGCAGTTATTACGACGGCCTCTCCTACGAGCAGTACTTC.

This clone was observed a single time. The chain has TRBV19 and TRBJ1-1; TRBD1 might be the D (5 bases). Germline lookup yields CDR1 LNHDA and CDR2 SQIVND (reference sequence). The V end was cut by 3 bases, the J end by 2 bases, with 13 bases between. CDR3 length: 15 residues. In DNA form, the CDR3 reads TGTGCCAGTAGTATTGGGGGACCTTTCAACACTGAAGCTTTCTTT. Amino acids: CASSIGGPFNTEAFF.